This T cell receptor (beta chain) is from a study of PD-1 blockade in classical Hodgkin lymphoma. Study as a whole: Patients were administered nivolumab (3 mg/kg intravenously) every 2 weeks.

The CDR3 runs to 11 residues. Germline V lookup: CDR1 SNHLY, CDR2 FYNNEI. With 4 bases removed from V and 3 bases from J, the gap between germline ends came to 4 bases. Method: immunoSEQ multiplex PCR; TCRdb's copy keeps in-frame clones and lacks some. The repertoire has about 22,000 clones, 81% of them found once; the top ten carry roughly a fifth. Each of the patients experienced relapse following autologous stem cell transplantation, and their brentuximab vedotin exposure differed. This clone was found a few times. Its antigen is undetermined. Study-wide findings and caveats: Lower baseline TCR diversity marked trial partial responders and progressors. A significant rise in TCR diversity by C4D1 was seen for CD4+ but not CD8+ cells.

This sequence originates from a human donor with classical Hodgkin lymphoma. Sequences were derived from peripheral blood mononuclear cells (PBMCs), sampled before the second cycle of nivolumab. The chain is built from TRBV2 and TRBJ2-7, with no clear D. The CDR3 DNA sequence: TGTGCCAGCAGTGCTAGCTACGAGCAGTACTTC. Its protein is CASSASYEQYF.